This passage covers 29 T cell receptor beta chains from one sample sequenced in a study of regulatory T cells in long-lasting Graves disease. Combining iRepertoire HTBI primers with Arm-PCR of CDR3 regions, the authors built TCR beta libraries. In TCRdb, the multiplex PCR reads were re-called with MiXCR into one record per CDR3 protein. The table lists under 450,000 distinct CDR3 sequences, less than 30% of them singletons. Stated time point: persistent/refractory GD, antithyroid drugs over 5 years with positive TRAb. Preparation of the TCR library used RNA extracted from PBMCs. Sequencing was performed on peripheral blood mononuclear cells (PBMCs), taken when the disease was refractory, from a patient treated with antithyroid drugs. The receptors shown here come from a woman aged 40-49 years with Graves disease.

The sample holds many counts of this clonotype. This sequence joins TRBV24-1 and TRBJ2-1, with TRBD2 matching 7 bases. Trimming cost V 4 bases and J 7 bases; bases outside gene matches: 3. The CDR3 consists of 13 residues. The germline CDR1 and CDR2 sequences are KGHDR and SFDVKD. The CDR3 spells CATSDPAGNEQFF. The DNA for the CDR3 is TGTGCCACCAGTGACCCAGCGGGAAATGAGCAGTTCTTC.

Notes on this clonotype: Being one base from a much bigger clone, this may be a read error. J is TRBJ2-7 and V is TRBV28; TRBD2 matches at 7 bases. CDR3 length equals 14 residues. Germline V lookup: CDR1 MDHEN, CDR2 SYDVKM. The CDR3 nucleotides read TGTGCCAGCAGATCCCGCGGGGGAACCTACGAGCAGCACTTC. Translated: CASRSRGGTYEQHF.

This chain connects TRBV10-3 to TRBJ1-1; D is undetermined. The CDR3 consists of 14 residues. From germline, CDR1 is ENHRY and CDR2 SYGVKD. V lost 6 bases and J 0 bases, leaving 11 bases between the germline ends. The CDR3 region is CAISRSFMNTEAFF. The CDR3 DNA follows: TGTGCCATCAGCCGGTCCTTCATGAACACTGAAGCTTTCTTT.

A note on this clonotype: The junction departs from germline at one end; a sequencing error may be responsible. The chain combines TRBV20-1 with TRBJ2-5; D is undetermined. CDR3 length equals 13 residues. Germline V gives CDR1 DFQATT, CDR2 SNEGSKA (reference sequence). The CDR3 spells CSARQIPQETRYF. In nucleotides, the CDR3 is TGCAGTGCTAGACAAATACCCCAAGAGACCCGGTACTTC.

The gene calls are TRBV24-1 and TRBJ2-3, with D maybe TRBD1 (6 bases). The CDR3 length is 18 residues. CDR1 KGHDR and CDR2 SFDVKD come from the germline V gene. Trimming pared 7 bases from V and 3 bases from J, leaving 25 bases between. CDR3 sequence (DNA): TGTGCCACCAGCGAAAGGCTCAGGGGTTCTGTTACTACAGATACGCAGTATTTT. Its protein product is CATSERLRGSVTTDTQYF.

The V call is TRBV7-8, the J call TRBJ2-1; tentatively, D is TRBD2 (5 bases). CDR1 is SGHVS and CDR2 is FQNEAQ in the germline V gene. The V gene lost 1 base and the J gene lost 5 bases, with 12 bases spanning the gap. The CDR3 is made up of 15 amino acids. The CDR3 loop is CASSLGQRTHNEQFF. The CDR3 DNA follows: TGTGCCAGCAGCTTAGGTCAGCGGACTCACAATGAGCAGTTCTTC.

The chain combines TRBV19 with TRBJ1-1, with D tentatively TRBD1 (5 bases). The CDR3 is 14 amino acids. The V end lost 5 bases, the J end lost 2 bases, and 12 bases lay between the germline ends. The germline CDR1 and CDR2 sequences are LNHDA and SQIVND (reference sequence). CDR3 sequence reads: CASSDRTINTEAFF. Here the CDR3 DNA reads TGTGCCAGTAGTGACCGGACAATAAACACTGAAGCTTTCTTT.

Worth noting for this clonotype: A much larger clonotype is one base distant, so this may be a read error. The V and J genes are TRBV12-3 or TRBV12-4 and TRBJ1-5; D gene uncertain. This CDR3 has 14 amino acids. The DNA of the CDR3 is TGTGCCAGCAGTTTCCAGACCCGCAATCGGCCCCAGCATTTT. It codes for CASSFQTRNRPQHF.

This clonotype occurred once. The DNA is left out, because the CDR3 cannot be placed on it with certainty; the CDR3 is given as TCRdb lists it. The gene calls are TRBV9 and TRBJ1-1. The CDR3 is 14 amino acids in total, end residues counted. The germline V gene encodes CDR1 SGDLS and CDR2 YYNGEE. The CDR3 loop is CASSVGYGNTEALF.

This clonotype was found a few times. V usage is TRBV11-2 and J usage is TRBJ2-1, with D unresolved. The CDR3 spans 13 residues. V lost 5 bases and J lost 3, with 8 bases in between. Germline V CDR1 and CDR2: SGHAT, FQNNGV. CDR3 bases: TGTGCCAGCAGCCCCCGATTCTACAATGAGCAGTTCTTC. Translation: CASSPRFYNEQFF.

A word on this clonotype: This may stem from a read error, because a much larger clone lies one nucleotide away. V is TRBV11-2 and J is TRBJ2-2; 10 positions agree with TRBD1. The CDR3 is made up of 15 amino acids. Germline V lookup: CDR1 SGHAT, CDR2 FQNNGV. CDR3 sequence (DNA): TGTGTCAGCAGCCGTCGACAGGGGGCTGTCGGGGAGCTGTTTTTT. Protein product: CVSSRRQGAVGELFF.

The chain couples TRBV7-6 to TRBJ1-4, with unresolved D. The CDR3 spans 15 residues. V was trimmed by 5 bases and J by 5 bases, leaving 15 bases between them. CDR1 is SGHVS and CDR2 is FNYEAQ in the germline V gene. In DNA form, the CDR3 reads TGTGCCAGCAGCCCATCCCAGAGGGTCAATGAAAAACTGTTTTTT. Its protein is CASSPSQRVNEKLFF.

Worth noting for this clonotype: A read error may produce the germline difference seen at one junction end. The rearrangement links TRBV20-1 to TRBJ2-7; D is undetermined. The CDR3 consists of 13 residues. Germline V gives CDR1 DFQATT, CDR2 SNEGSKA (reference sequence). The DNA for the CDR3 is TGCAGTGCTAGAACTGGGCCCTCCAACGAGCAGTACTTC. The encoded protein is CSARTGPSNEQYF.

This clonotype was detected ten times or more. V gene TRBV20-1 combines with J gene TRBJ1-1; maybe TRBD1 (6 bases). CDR1 DFQATT and CDR2 SNEGSKA come from the germline V gene (reference sequence). V was pared by 5 bases and J by 7 bases, with 8 bases between. The CDR3 contains 10 residues. The CDR3: CSAADSEAFF. Here the CDR3 DNA reads TGCAGTGCTGCGGACAGTGAAGCTTTCTTT.

This clonotype was seen repeatedly, ten times or more. The rearrangement joins TRBV7-2 to TRBJ2-1, with 7 bases matching TRBD2. This CDR3 has 16 residues. Losses at the gene ends were 3 bases for V and 3 bases for J; bases not matched to a gene: 8. The germline V gene encodes CDR1 SGHTA and CDR2 FQGNSA. CDR3: CASSLGGGGNYNEQFF. The CDR3 DNA is TGTGCCAGCAGCTTGGGCGGGGGAGGGAACTACAATGAGCAGTTCTTC.

Ten or more counts support this clonotype. The V and J genes are TRBV6-1 and TRBJ2-7; D is possibly TRBD1 or TRBD2 (5 bases each). Germline CDR1 reads MNHNS; CDR2 reads SASEGT. Deletions cut 6 bases from V and 0 bases from J, with 12 bases between. There are 14 residues in the CDR3. CDR3 in amino acids: CASRSGTSSYEQYF. The CDR3 coding sequence is TGTGCCAGCAGATCCGGGACGAGCTCCTACGAGCAGTACTTC.

Many counts were recorded for this clonotype. The chain joins TRBV28 to TRBJ2-7; D ambiguous. Germline CDR1 is MDHEN and CDR2 is SYDVKM. V lost 2 bases to trimming and J lost 3 bases, with 8 bases between them. The CDR3 has 13 residues. The DNA of the CDR3 is TGTGCCAGCAGTTTACGAAACAGCTACGAGCAGTACTTC. Encoded protein: CASSLRNSYEQYF.

This clonotype turned up a few times. The chain employs TRBV6-1 and TRBJ2-7, with D maybe TRBD2 (5 bases). Per the germline V gene, CDR1 is MNHNS and CDR2 is SASEGT. This CDR3 region has 19 residues. Trimming pared 0 bases from V and 6 bases from J, leaving 27 bases between. This CDR3 reads CASSEALLGYAGLGAEQYF. The CDR3 DNA reads as TGTGCCAGCAGTGAAGCGCTTCTGGGGTACGCGGGCTTAGGTGCCGAGCAGTACTTC.

This clonotype was seen many times. This chain links TRBV12-3 or TRBV12-4 with TRBJ2-5, with 14 bases lining up with TRBD2. The CDR3 runs to 16 residues. The junction had 8 bases not matched to a gene; V was cut back by 5 bases and J by 6 bases. Written as DNA, the CDR3 is TGTGCCAGCAGTACTGGGACTAGCGGGAGTAGAAAGACCCAGTACTTC. It translates to CASSTGTSGSRKTQYF.

This clonotype was detected a few times. This sequence joins TRBV7-6 and TRBJ2-7, with D unclear. This CDR3 region has 13 residues. Germline values: CDR1 SGHVS, CDR2 FNYEAQ. V gave up 4 bases and J gave up 6 bases, with 13 bases separating them. CDR3: CASSSTYTPEQYF. CDR3 bases: TGTGCCAGCAGCTCAACTTACACCCCCGAGCAGTACTTC.

The genes are TRBV2 and TRBJ2-3; 9 positions match TRBD2. CDR1 is SNHLY and CDR2 is FYNNEI in the germline V gene. V dropped 7 bases and J dropped 4; count of bases not matched to a gene: 15. CDR3 length equals 17 residues. The CDR3 is CASTLLGSGRSPDTQYF. The CDR3 region has the DNA TGTGCCAGCACCCTCCTGGGGAGCGGGAGGAGCCCAGATACGCAGTATTTT.

This rearrangement joins TRBV7-9 to TRBJ2-1; 9 bases align to TRBD2. This CDR3 comprises 15 residues. CDR1 SEHNR and CDR2 FQNEAQ come from the germline V gene (reference sequence). V was clipped by 2 bases and J by 6 bases; unmatched bases: 5. The CDR3 coding sequence is TGTGCCAGCAGCTTAATAGCGGGAGTCCTCAATGAGCAGTTCTTC. Translating gives CASSLIAGVLNEQFF.

J is TRBJ2-7 and V is TRBV12-3 or TRBV12-4; 7 nucleotides agree with TRBD1. The CDR3 runs 15 residues. Trimming took 6 bases from V and 9 from J; bases not matched to a gene: 17. In nucleotides, the CDR3 is TGTGCCAGCAGATCCTTTCTCGACAGGGTCTGCGGGCAGTACTTC. Amino acids: CASRSFLDRVCGQYF.

This clonotype was recorded at least ten times. The CDR3 here is CASREDSTNYGYTF. CDR3 coding DNA: TGTGCCAGTAGAGAGGACAGCACTAACTATGGCTACACCTTC. This chain joins TRBV19 and TRBJ1-2; TRBD1 might be the D (6 bases). CDR1 is LNHDA, CDR2 SQIVND, per germline (reference sequence). With 6 bases removed from V and 0 bases from J, the gap between germline ends came to 11 bases. This CDR3 comprises 14 residues.

The sample holds many counts of this clonotype. The chain is built from TRBV20-1 and TRBJ2-7; unclear D gene. The germline V gene has CDR1 DFQATT and CDR2 SNEGSKA (reference sequence). This CDR3 comprises 13 residues. The V and J ends lost 8 bases and 6 bases respectively, with 20 bases between them. CDR3 in DNA: TGCAGTTCGAACCTGCCTCATGAGGCCGAGCAGTACTTC. It translates to CSSNLPHEAEQYF.

This clonotype was counted only a few times. This sequence may be a read error, since a much larger clone differs from it by one base. V is TRBV10-3 and J is TRBJ2-7, with TRBD2 identical over 9 bases. The ends lost 7 bases at V and 5 bases at J; junction bases unmatched: 12. CDR3 length: 15 residues. CDR1 and CDR2 (germline): ENHRY, SYGVKD. CDR3 coding DNA: TGTGCCATCACCGGACCAGCGGGAGGCCAAAACGAGCAGTACTTC. It is translated as CAITGPAGGQNEQYF.

This clonotype has at least ten counts. The V call is TRBV6-5, the J call TRBJ1-2, with D maybe TRBD1 (5 bases). Looked up from germline, CDR1 is MNHEY and CDR2 is SVGAGI. CDR3 length: 14 amino acids. The V gene lost 4 bases and the J gene lost 1 base, with 10 bases spanning the gap. Here the CDR3 reads CASSSARVNYGYTF. In nucleotides, the CDR3 is TGTGCCAGCAGTTCGGCCAGGGTTAACTATGGCTACACCTTC.

This clonotype was observed a few times. The rearrangement joins TRBV4-1 to TRBJ1-4; D unresolved. The CDR3 has 14 residues. V shed 5 bases and J shed 6 bases, with 13 bases lying between them. From germline, CDR1 is MGHRA and CDR2 YSYEKL. The CDR3 sequence: CASSAKGRYEKLFF. DNA for the CDR3: TGCGCCAGCAGCGCAAAAGGAAGATATGAAAAACTGTTTTTT.

A single count supports this clonotype. The genes are TRBV5-1 and TRBJ2-1; D perhaps matches TRBD2 (5 bases). This CDR3 has 19 residues. Germline loops: CDR1 SGHRS, CDR2 YFSETQ. The V gene lost 0 bases and the J gene lost 8 bases, with 27 bases spanning the gap. DNA of the CDR3: TGCGCCAGCAGCTTGGTGCTGGCTGGGCTAGCCTCTACCTGGGATGAGCAGTTCTTC. It encodes CASSLVLAGLASTWDEQFF.